Only one count was recorded for the clone carrying this T cell receptor beta chain. The CDR3 extends over 17 amino acids. Trimming left V 3 bases short and J 4 bases short, with 18 bases between. Germline loops: CDR1 SEHNR, CDR2 FQNEAQ (reference sequence). This entry is derived from a study of shared clonotypes between healthy human individuals. This table comes from immunoSEQ multiplex PCR, and its TCRdb copy is limited to in-frame clones, with some not included. Among over a million clones listed, approximately 80% were seen once. Sequenced input: memory CD4+ T cells from PBMCs. Stated subset: CD45RA-negative fraction. The sequence was collected from a man aged 18 to 35 in good health. Some clones in this sample may be carry-over from other donors' samples. The genes are TRBV7-9 and TRBJ1-4, with D possibly being TRBD1 (5 bases). In DNA form, the CDR3 reads TGTGCCAGCAGCTTGGGGCAGGTCAACCCATATAATGAAAAACTGTTTTTT. As protein: CASSLGQVNPYNEKLFF.